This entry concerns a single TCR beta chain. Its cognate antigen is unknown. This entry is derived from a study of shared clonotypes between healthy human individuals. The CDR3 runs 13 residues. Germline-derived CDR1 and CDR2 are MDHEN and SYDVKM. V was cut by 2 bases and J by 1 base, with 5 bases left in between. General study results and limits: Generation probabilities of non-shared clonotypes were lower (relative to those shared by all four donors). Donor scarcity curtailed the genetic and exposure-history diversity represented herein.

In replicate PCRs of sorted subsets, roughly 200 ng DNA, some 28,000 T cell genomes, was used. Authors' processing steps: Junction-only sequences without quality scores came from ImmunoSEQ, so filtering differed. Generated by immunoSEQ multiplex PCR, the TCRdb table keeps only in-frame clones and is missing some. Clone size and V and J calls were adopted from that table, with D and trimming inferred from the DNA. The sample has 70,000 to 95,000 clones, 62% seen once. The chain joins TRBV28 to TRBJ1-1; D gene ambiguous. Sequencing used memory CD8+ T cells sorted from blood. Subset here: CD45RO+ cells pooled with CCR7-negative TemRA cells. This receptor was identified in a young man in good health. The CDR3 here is CASSLMSNTEAFF. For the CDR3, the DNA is TGTGCCAGCAGTTTAATGTCGAACACTGAAGCTTTCTTT.